A single sample gave rise to the 15 T cell receptor beta chains below, sequenced in a study of neurological immune-mediated disorders. MiXCR was run by TCRdb on the 5' RACE reads, yielding one entry per CDR3 protein. The data show 50,000 or so distinct CDR3 sequences, with under 30% seen just once and 20% to 25% held by the top ten. Sequenced: PBMCs. Source of these receptors: a woman in her 70s in good health.

This clonotype was counted between two and nine times. J is TRBJ1-3 and V is TRBV7-2; TRBD1 aligns across 8 bases. CDR3 size: 13 residues. In germline, CDR1 is SGHTA, CDR2 FQGNSA. Trimming removed 6 bases from V and 9 bases from J; junction bases left unmatched: 7. In nucleotides, the CDR3 is TGTGCCAGCAGTCAGGGACAGGACACCACCATATATTTT. Translated: CASSQGQDTTIYF.

The chain joins TRBV5-1 to TRBJ2-2; D may correspond to TRBD1 or TRBD2 (5 bases each). V lost 0 bases and J lost 6, with 9 bases in between. Germline CDR1 reads SGHRS; CDR2 reads YFSETQ. This CDR3 has 14 amino acids. The CDR3 nucleotides read TGCGCCAGCAGCTTGGCGCAGGGAGCCGGGGAGCTGTTTTTT. Protein sequence: CASSLAQGAGELFF. The whole variable domain, remainder taken from reference TRBV5-1 and TRBJ2-2, is KAGVTQTPRYLIKTRGQQVTLSCSPISGHRSVSWYQQTPGQGLQFLFEYFSETQRNKGNFPGRFSGRQFSNSRSEMNVSTLELGDSALYLCASSLAQGAGELFFGEGSRLTVL.

In its sample, this clonotype was seen a few times. The junction does not match germline at one end; this may be a read error. V is TRBV5-1 and J is TRBJ2-1; 8 bases fit TRBD2. The CDR3 sequence is 17 residues long. CDR1 is SGHRS and CDR2 is YFSETQ in the germline V gene. CDR3 DNA: TGCGCCAGCAGCACTATACCGACTAGCGCCGACGGGGGACCTGGGGTCTTC. Its protein is CASSTIPTSADGGPGVF.

The V gene is TRBV9, the J gene TRBJ2-2; 9 bases agree with TRBD2. CDR3 length equals 18 residues. J lost 9 bases, V lost 4 bases, and 19 bases had no gene match. The germline gives CDR1 SGDLS, CDR2 YYNGEE. DNA for the CDR3: TGTGCCAGCAGCCCAAGGGAGTTGACTAGCGGCAGTGTGAGGGAGCTGTTTTTT. It encodes CASSPRELTSGSVRELFF.

This clonotype was picked up many times. The chain combines TRBV12-3 or TRBV12-4 with TRBJ2-3; 7 positions match TRBD2. The J segment lost 0 bases and the V segment lost 3 bases, leaving 9 bases of the junction unmatched. CDR3 length: 17 amino acids. CDR3 in DNA: TGTGCCAGCAGTTTGCGACGGCTACTAGCGAGCACAGATACGCAGTATTTT. Residues: CASSLRRLLASTDTQYF.

The chain links TRBV29-1 to TRBJ2-1; D unresolved. Trimming removed 5 bases from V and 9 bases from J, with 14 bases in between. This CDR3 is 12 amino acids long. Looked up from germline, CDR1 is SQVTM and CDR2 is ANQGSEA. The CDR3 reads CSVISVDPEQFF. The DNA of the CDR3 is TGCAGCGTTATTAGTGTGGATCCTGAGCAGTTCTTC.

In its sample, this clonotype was seen many times. The genes are TRBV4-2 and TRBJ2-1, with 8 bases matching TRBD1. The CDR3 contains 15 residues. Germline values: CDR1 LGHNA, CDR2 YNFKEQ. Losses at the gene ends were 5 bases for V and 5 bases for J; bases not matched to a gene: 8. The CDR3 region has the DNA TGTGCCAGCAGCGGACGGACAGGGCGGAACAATGAGCAGTTCTTC. The encoded protein is CASSGRTGRNNEQFF.

The sample holds many counts of this clonotype. The chain is built from TRBV5-1 and TRBJ1-1, with TRBD1 matching over 12 bases. Looked up from germline, CDR1 is SGHRS and CDR2 is YFSETQ. The length of the CDR3 is 16 residues. V shed 4 bases, J shed 0 bases, and the junction held 4 bases outside the gene matches. The chain's CDR3 is CASSHRDRGLNTEAFF. The CDR3 DNA reads TGCGCCAGCAGCCACCGGGACAGGGGGCTGAACACTGAAGCTTTCTTT.

This clonotype was seen a handful of times. The J gene is TRBJ2-7, the V gene TRBV27; perhaps TRBD2 as D (6 bases). The V gene's germline CDR1 is MNHEY and CDR2 SMNVEV (reference sequence). V was trimmed by 2 bases and J by 4 bases, leaving 15 bases between them. There are 15 residues in the CDR3. This CDR3 reads CASSLGGAPSYEQYF. In DNA, the CDR3 is TGTGCCAGCAGTTTAGGAGGGGCCCCATCTTACGAGCAGTACTTC.

This chain links TRBV7-2 with TRBJ2-1, with 8 bases lining up with TRBD1. This CDR3 comprises 16 residues. J lost 2 bases, V lost 2 bases, and 5 bases had no gene match. The V gene's germline CDR1 is SGHTA and CDR2 FQGNSA. The CDR3, as DNA: TGTGCCAGCAGCTTAACCGGGACAGGTGCCTACAATGAGCAGTTCTTC. Encoded protein: CASSLTGTGAYNEQFF.

This clonotype was seen repeatedly, ten times or more. V and J are TRBV6-2 or TRBV6-3 and TRBJ1-5; D is possibly TRBD1 (5 bases). The CDR3 length is 14 residues. CDR1 and CDR2 from the germline V gene are MNHEY and SVGEGT. The V gene lost 6 bases and the J gene lost 6 bases, with 15 bases spanning the gap. CDR3 coding DNA: TGTGCCAGCAGGACAATCCAGGGATTTCAGCCCCAGCATTTT. Translated, it gives CASRTIQGFQPQHF.

In its sample, this clonotype was seen many times. This chain links TRBV20-1 with TRBJ1-5, with D uncertain. Germline V lookup: CDR1 DFQATT, CDR2 SNEGSKA (reference sequence). There are 14 residues in the CDR3. Trimming cost V 1 base and J 0 bases, with 7 bases left between them. The CDR3 DNA sequence: TGCAGTGCTAGAGTCGGGAATAGCAATCAGCCCCAGCATTTT. It codes for CSARVGNSNQPQHF.

This clonotype has ten or more counts. The rearrangement uses TRBV5-1 and TRBJ2-5; 8 bases fit TRBD2. Germline CDR1 and CDR2: SGHRS and YFSETQ. V dropped 3 bases and J dropped 3; count of bases not matched to a gene: 1. The CDR3 runs 13 residues. The CDR3 loop reads CASSSGGKETQYF. In nucleotides, the CDR3 is TGCGCCAGCAGCTCGGGAGGGAAAGAGACCCAGTACTTC. The variable domain in full, with the rest retrieved from reference TRBV5-1 and TRBJ2-5, is KAGVTQTPRYLIKTRGQQVTLSCSPISGHRSVSWYQQTPGQGLQFLFEYFSETQRNKGNFPGRFSGRQFSNSRSEMNVSTLELGDSALYLCASSSGGKETQYFGPGTRLLVL.

Written as DNA, the CDR3 is TGTGCCTGGAGTGTAGGGGACTTCGATGGCTACACCTTC. Residues: CAWSVGDFDGYTF. This chain connects TRBV30 to TRBJ1-2; tentatively, D is TRBD1 (5 bases). The CDR3 extends over 13 amino acids. The germline V gene encodes CDR1 GTSNPN and CDR2 SVGIG (reference sequence). The V end lost 0 bases, the J end lost 6 bases, and 11 bases lay between the germline ends.

This clonotype was seen at least ten times. The CDR3 region is CASSATPSGIRADTQYF. DNA of the CDR3: TGTGCCAGCAGCGCCACCCCTAGCGGGATCAGGGCAGATACGCAGTATTTT. This chain uses TRBV5-5 with TRBJ2-3, with 9 bases matching TRBD2. With 4 bases clipped from V and 4 bases from J, the junction kept 13 bases outside the gene matches. The germline gives CDR1 SGHKS, CDR2 YYEKEE (reference sequence). The CDR3 spans 17 residues. Full variable domain (outside the CDR3, taken from reference TRBV5-5 and TRBJ2-3): DAGVTQSPTHLIKTRGQQVTLRCSPISGHKSVSWYQQVLGQGPQFIFQYYEKEERGRGNFPDRFSARQFPNYSSELNVNALLLGDSALYLCASSATPSGIRADTQYFGPGTRLTVL.